This entry features one T cell receptor (beta chain) sequence. Antigen unknown. This record belongs to a study of neoadjuvant nivolumab and ipilimumab in lung cancer. The overall study: The combination arm added day-1 ipilimumab 1 mg/kg to nivolumab 3 mg/kg on days 1, 15, 29.

TCRdb keeps only in-frame clones here, not all; method: immunoSEQ multiplex PCR. The sample comprises about 30,000 clones, 65% to 85% of which are singletons, and approximately 5.1% rests with the top ten. The V gene's germline CDR1 is SGHKS and CDR2 YYEKEE (reference sequence). V lost 2 bases and J 0 bases, leaving 12 bases between the germline ends. There are 16 residues in the CDR3. Study results and caveats: Higher pretherapy blood TCR richness went with higher resected-tumor richness.

V gene TRBV5-5 combines with J gene TRBJ1-3; possible D gene TRBD1, 5 bases. Source: tumor tissue, taken after neoadjuvant nivolumab, alone or with ipilimumab, at or shortly before surgery. The origin of this receptor is an adult with non-small cell lung cancer. The CDR3 spells CASSFTGTISGNTIYF. CDR3 bases: TGTGCCAGCAGCTTCACCGGGACGATCTCTGGAAACACCATATATTTT.